Listed here are 22 T cell receptor beta chains from one sample, sequenced in a study of blood T cell repertoires in COVID-19. The data were produced by immunoSEQ multiplex PCR, yet TCRdb's version contains in-frame clones alone and is incomplete. The profile covers a few hundred thousand clones, with roughly 77% appearing a single time and about 9.3% taken by the ten largest. Sequencing was done on a sample of PBMCs or T cells enriched from blood (not recorded which). These receptors originate from a man in his forties who had recovered from COVID-19.

The chain recombines TRBV2 with TRBJ1-1, with 8 bases that match TRBD1. After removal of 5 bases from V and 1 base from J, the junction contained 0 bases not matched to a gene. This CDR3 has 13 residues. In germline, CDR1 is SNHLY, CDR2 FYNNEI. CDR3 loop: CASSQGANTEAFF. The CDR3 region has the DNA TGTGCCAGCAGTCAGGGGGCGAACACTGAAGCTTTCTTT.

The chain uses TRBV4-2 and TRBJ1-2; D possibly corresponds to TRBD1 (5 bases). Germline CDR1 LGHNA, CDR2 YNFKEQ. V was pared by 0 bases and J by 7 bases, with 15 bases between. This CDR3 spans 15 amino acids. As DNA, the CDR3 is TGTGCCAGCAGCCAAGACCCGGGACTTAATTCTGGCTACACCTTC. This codes for CASSQDPGLNSGYTF.

Note on this clone: A read error may produce the germline difference seen at one junction end. The chain employs TRBV2 and TRBJ1-1; possible D gene TRBD1, 6 bases. The CDR3 totals 14 residues. Germline V gene data show CDR1 as SNHLY and CDR2 as FYNNEI. The CDR3 nucleotides read TGTGTCAGCAGCCCCAGGGGCCAGGGCACTGAAGCTTTCTTT. Its translation is CVSSPRGQGTEAFF.

The chain employs TRBV7-3 and TRBJ2-1; 7 bases fit TRBD1. Per germline, CDR1 SGHTA and CDR2 FQGTGA. With V trimmed by 3 bases and J by 5 bases, 7 bases remained unmatched. The CDR3 is made up of 15 amino acids. CDR3 residues: CASSLSGQRNNEQFF. CDR3 DNA sequence: TGTGCCAGCAGCTTGTCGGGACAGCGAAACAATGAGCAGTTCTTC. The full variable domain, with the rest looked up from reference TRBV7-3 and TRBJ2-1, is GAGVSQTPSNKVTEKGKYVELRCDPISGHTALYWYRQSLGQGPEFLIYFQGTGAADDSGLPNDRFFAVRPEGSVSTLKIQRTERGDSAVYLCASSLSGQRNNEQFFGPGTRLTVL.

The chain employs TRBV24-1 and TRBJ2-1; the D gene is possibly TRBD1 (5 bases). The CDR3 extends over 15 amino acids. Germline V gene sequence: CDR1 KGHDR, CDR2 SFDVKD. The germline V and J ends were trimmed by 6 bases and 0 bases, with 11 bases remaining between them. For the CDR3, the DNA is TGTGCCACCAGTTCCAGAGACAGCTCCTACAATGAGCAGTTCTTC. The encoded protein is CATSSRDSSYNEQFF.

The gene calls are TRBV24-1 and TRBJ2-5, with TRBD2 as a possible D gene (6 bases). Germline lookup yields CDR1 KGHDR and CDR2 SFDVKD. V lost 1 base, J lost 5 bases, and 10 bases lay in between. The CDR3 loop spans 14 amino acids. The CDR3 nucleotides read TGTGCCACCAGTGATTTCTCAGGAGGGGAGACCCAGTACTTC. Amino acid sequence: CATSDFSGGETQYF.

This chain links TRBV30 with TRBJ1-5; D is unresolved. CDR3 length equals 13 residues. CDR1 GTSNPN and CDR2 SVGIG come from the germline V gene (reference sequence). The V end lost 0 bases, the J end lost 0 bases, and 3 bases lay between the germline ends. The CDR3 DNA follows: TGTGCCTGGAGTGTCTCTAGCAATCAGCCCCAGCATTTT. Translating gives CAWSVSSNQPQHF.

The chain employs TRBV24-1 and TRBJ2-7; D possibly corresponds to TRBD2 (6 bases). Germline-derived CDR1 and CDR2 are KGHDR and SFDVKD. V lost 12 bases and J lost 4, with 27 bases in between. This CDR3 region has 16 residues. CDR3 DNA sequence: TGTGCCGGACCGGGACTCGCAAGCGAAGACCCATACGAGCAGTACTTC. Protein product: CAGPGLASEDPYEQYF.

The genes are TRBV2 and TRBJ1-3, with TRBD1 matching over 7 bases. The CDR3 length is 15 residues. Germline loops: CDR1 SNHLY, CDR2 FYNNEI. The trim removed 6 bases at V and 3 bases at J, leaving 8 bases unmatched. CDR3 nucleotide sequence: TGTGCCAGCAGCCTCAAGGGACAGCTTGGAAACACCATATATTTT. Translated: CASSLKGQLGNTIYF.

There are a few counts of this clone. The rearrangement links TRBV25-1 to TRBJ2-7; the D is unclear. CDR1 MGHDK and CDR2 SYGVNS come from the germline V gene. Deletions cut 6 bases from V and 6 bases from J, with 15 bases between. The CDR3 has 13 amino acids. The CDR3 protein is CASSPNYSGEQYF. The CDR3 region has the DNA TGTGCCAGCAGCCCCAATTATTCAGGCGAGCAGTACTTC.

The V gene is TRBV18, the J gene TRBJ1-1; no definite D call. The CDR3 is made up of 13 amino acids. Trimming cost V 4 bases and J 1 base, with 7 bases left between them. Germline CDR1 is KGHSH and CDR2 is LQKENI. The CDR3 nucleotides are TGTGCCAGCTCACGGGCCTCGAACACTGAAGCTTTCTTT. Translation gives CASSRASNTEAFF.

This clone occurred a few times. The CDR3 spells CASSRGQGREKLFF. DNA of the CDR3: TGTGCCAGCAGCCGAGGACAGGGAAGAGAAAAACTGTTTTTT. The chain carries TRBV7-9 and TRBJ1-4, with 8 bases identical to TRBD1. From germline, CDR1 is SEHNR and CDR2 FQNEAQ (reference sequence). With 5 bases clipped from V and 8 bases from J, the junction kept 7 bases outside the gene matches. This CDR3 has 14 residues.

V and J are TRBV5-1 and TRBJ2-1; 8 nucleotides match TRBD2. The junction had 6 bases not matched to a gene; V was cut back by 4 bases and J by 6 bases. The CDR3 runs to 14 residues. The germline V gene encodes CDR1 SGHRS and CDR2 YFSETQ. The CDR3 DNA follows: TGCGCCAGCAGCAGCGGGAGTAGGAGCAATGAGCAGTTCTTC. Translation: CASSSGSRSNEQFF.

This clone was observed a few times. CDR3 in amino acids: CASSIAGTLQETQYF. In nucleotides, the CDR3 is TGTGCCAGTAGTATCGCCGGGACACTCCAAGAGACCCAGTACTTC. The V and J genes are TRBV19 and TRBJ2-5; D may be TRBD1 (6 bases). The V end lost 3 bases, the J end lost 1 base, and 12 bases lay between the germline ends. This CDR3 has 15 residues. Germline CDR1 is LNHDA and CDR2 is SQIVND (reference sequence).

Concerning this clone itself: One end of the junction varies from germline; a read error may be responsible. The chain is built from TRBV2 and TRBJ2-5; D gene uncertain. Looked up from germline, CDR1 is SNHLY and CDR2 is FYNNEI. The CDR3 totals 11 residues. The CDR3 DNA sequence: TGTGCCAGCAGTCCCCAAGCGACCCAGTACTTC. This encodes CASSPQATQYF.

For the CDR3, the DNA is TGTGCCAGCAGCCAGCCGGGACTAGCGGGGTACGAGCAGTACTTC. Translated: CASSQPGLAGYEQYF. The chain recombines TRBV3-1 (or the pseudogene TRBV3-2) with TRBJ2-7, with TRBD2 matching 13 bases. Germline trimming cut 3 bases from V and 4 bases from J; bases unmatched to any gene: 3. Germline V lookup: CDR1 LGHDT, CDR2 YNNKEL (reference sequence). The CDR3 loop spans 15 amino acids.

The J gene is TRBJ2-3, the V gene TRBV6-5; 7 bases are shared with TRBD2. The CDR3 runs to 16 residues. Germline V CDR1 and CDR2: MNHEY, SVGAGI. Trimming removed 2 bases from V and 2 bases from J; junction bases left unmatched: 7. CDR3 residues: CASSYARGLDTDTQYF. CDR3 bases: TGTGCCAGCAGTTACGCCCGCGGACTAGACACAGATACGCAGTATTTT.

This clone was recorded only once. The V call is TRBV18, the J call TRBJ1-4, with D possibly matching TRBD1 (5 bases). The CDR3 totals 16 residues. Deletions cut 4 bases from V and 4 bases from J, with 16 bases between. Germline V gives CDR1 KGHSH, CDR2 LQKENI. CDR3 in DNA: TGTGCCAGCTCACGGAATAAACAGGCCGATAATGAAAAACTGTTTTTT. It translates to CASSRNKQADNEKLFF.

Comment on this clone: This sample includes further DNA sequences coding for the same CDR3. The rearrangement uses TRBV5-1 and TRBJ2-7; weak D call: TRBD2 (5 bases). Germline loops: CDR1 SGHRS, CDR2 YFSETQ. The CDR3 sequence is 11 residues long. The V end lost 0 bases, the J end lost 7 bases, and 5 bases lay between the germline ends. DNA for the CDR3: TGCGCCAGCAGCTTGGCGGGGGAGCAGTACTTC. Protein: CASSLAGEQYF.

This chain joins TRBV5-5 and TRBJ1-1; no clear D gene. CDR1 and CDR2 from the germline V gene are SGHKS and YYEKEE (reference sequence). The V end lost 0 bases, the J end lost 4 bases, and 10 bases lay between the germline ends. The CDR3 sequence is 14 residues long. CDR3 region: CASSLVRDLTEAFF. The DNA of the CDR3 is TGTGCCAGCAGCTTGGTACGGGATCTCACTGAAGCTTTCTTT.

The V and J genes are TRBV19 and TRBJ2-7, with 10 bases aligning to TRBD1. This CDR3 has 16 amino acids. Germline V gene lookup returns CDR1 LNHDA and CDR2 SQIVND (reference sequence). The junction had 6 bases not matched to a gene; V was cut back by 0 bases and J by 4 bases. CDR3: CASSIDMGTGEYEQYF. Written as DNA, the CDR3 is TGTGCCAGTAGTATAGATATGGGGACAGGGGAATACGAGCAGTACTTC.

The J gene is TRBJ2-3, the V gene TRBV10-3, with D perhaps TRBD2 (6 bases). Germline values: CDR1 ENHRY, CDR2 SYGVKD. The CDR3 sequence is 16 residues long. Trimming took 6 bases from V and 2 from J, leaving 18 bases between them. CDR3 nucleotides: TGTGCCATCAGCTCGGAGGGCCGCGGGTACACAGATACGCAGTATTTT. Residues: CAISSEGRGYTDTQYF.